What follows are 29 T cell receptor beta chains derived from one specimen sequenced in a study of T cells after yellow fever vaccination. Each CDR3 protein gets one entry after TCRdb re-called the 5' RACE reads with MiXCR. Found here are roughly 310,000 distinct CDR3 sequences, roughly 3.5% of them singletons; the top ten hold around 24%. Sequenced here: PBMCs, sampled on the day of the yellow fever booster vaccination. These receptors all stem from a man aged 18 to 30 who received the YFV17D yellow fever vaccine.

This clonotype was recorded many times. The CDR3 protein is CASSLARTSGGYREQYV. Written as DNA, the CDR3 is TGTGCTAGCAGCTTAGCTCGGACTAGCGGAGGGTATCGAGAGCAGTACGTC. V is TRBV7-7 and J is TRBJ2-7, with 10 bases lining up with TRBD2. Germline CDR1 SSHAT, CDR2 FNYEAQ (reference sequence). This CDR3 region has 17 residues.

This clonotype was observed many times. The chain combines TRBV10-2 with TRBJ2-4, with 8 bases identical to TRBD1. This CDR3 spans 14 amino acids. Germline assignment: CDR1 WSHSY and CDR2 SAAADI. V was pared by 6 bases and J by 8 bases, with 9 bases of the junction left unmatched. CDR3 DNA: TGCGCCAGCAGGGGGGACAGGCGAGGGGACATTCAGTACTTC. The encoded protein is CASRGDRRGDIQYF.

In its sample, this clonotype was seen many times. The chain has TRBV7-9 and TRBJ2-1; D is uncertain. Trimming cost V 3 bases and J 7 bases, with 13 bases left between them. CDR3 length: 14 residues. Germline V gene sequence: CDR1 SEHNR, CDR2 FQNEAQ (reference sequence). The DNA of the CDR3 is TGTGCCAGCAGCTTTGGCCTCGGTGTGAATGAGCAGTTCTTC. Translation gives CASSFGLGVNEQFF.

Turning to this clonotype: A much larger clone differs from this one at a single base, so this may be a read error. The gene calls are TRBV12-3 or TRBV12-4 and TRBJ2-3; TRBD2 agrees at 11 bases. The CDR3 spans 16 residues. In DNA, the CDR3 is TGTGACAGCAGTTCGCCGACTAGCGGGGCGACAGATACGCAGTATTTT. Its protein is CDSSSPTSGATDTQYF.

This clonotype showed up many times. The J gene is TRBJ2-3, the V gene TRBV5-1, with a weak D call TRBD2 (5 bases). The germline gives CDR1 SGHRS, CDR2 YFSETQ. The CDR3 is 17 amino acids. The V gene lost 0 bases and the J gene lost 0 bases, with 14 bases spanning the gap. The chain's CDR3 is CASSLAPPSGSTDTQYF. The DNA of the CDR3 is TGCGCCAGCAGCTTGGCCCCCCCGAGCGGTAGCACAGATACGCAGTATTTT. Looking up the rest from reference TRBV5-1 and TRBJ2-3 gives the full variable domain: KAGVTQTPRYLIKTRGQQVTLSCSPISGHRSVSWYQQTPGQGLQFLFEYFSETQRNKGNFPGRFSGRQFSNSRSEMNVSTLELGDSALYLCASSLAPPSGSTDTQYFGPGTRLTVL.

In this sample, this clonotype turned up many times. J is TRBJ2-1 and V is TRBV10-3; TRBD1 matches 10 bases. The CDR3 runs 15 residues. Germline CDR1 is ENHRY and CDR2 is SYGVKD. The V and J ends lost 6 bases and 7 bases, in that order; junction bases with no gene match: 9. The CDR3 coding sequence is TGTGCCATCAGCCTGAGCGGGACAGGGGTGAATGAGCAGTTCTTC. It encodes CAISLSGTGVNEQFF.

V is TRBV6-5 and J is TRBJ1-2, with no clear D. Germline V CDR1 and CDR2: MNHEY, SVGAGI. This CDR3 has 12 amino acids. The germline V and J ends were trimmed by 8 bases and 5 bases, with 12 bases remaining between them. CDR3 nucleotides: TGTGCCAGCTTTGAGCGCGTTTATGGCTACACCTTC. This codes for CASFERVYGYTF.

There are many counts of this clonotype. The genes are TRBV4-3 and TRBJ2-1, with 11 bases matching TRBD2. The germline V gene has CDR1 LGHNA and CDR2 YSLEER. J was trimmed by 0 bases and V by 1 base; bases with no gene match: 2. The length of the CDR3 is 17 residues. CDR3 sequence reads: CASSQVGLAASYNEQFF. The CDR3 DNA is TGCGCCAGCAGCCAAGTGGGACTAGCGGCCTCCTACAATGAGCAGTTCTTC.

The sample holds a few counts of this clonotype. The chain is built from TRBV4-2 and TRBJ1-2; the D is unclear. The germline V and J ends were trimmed by 0 bases and 9 bases, with 8 bases remaining between them. The CDR3 totals 12 residues. CDR1 LGHNA and CDR2 YNFKEQ come from the germline V gene. The CDR3 protein is CASSQDGRRYTF. In DNA form, the CDR3 reads TGTGCCAGCAGCCAAGATGGCAGGCGCTACACCTTC.

The chain carries TRBV6-5 and TRBJ1-1, with TRBD1 matching 10 bases. The ends lost 6 bases at V and 5 bases at J; junction bases unmatched: 15. The germline CDR1 and CDR2 sequences are MNHEY and SVGAGI. CDR3 length: 17 amino acids. This CDR3 is CASSWIVVEDRGTEAFF. The CDR3 nucleotides read TGTGCCAGCAGCTGGATAGTGGTAGAGGACAGGGGGACTGAAGCTTTCTTT.

At least ten counts were recorded for this clonotype. The chain links TRBV5-1 to TRBJ2-1; no reliable D call. Per germline, CDR1 SGHRS and CDR2 YFSETQ. This CDR3 spans 14 amino acids. V gave up 0 bases and J gave up 5 bases, with 9 bases separating them. In DNA form, the CDR3 reads TGCGCCAGCAGCTTGGGAGGCGAGGACAATGAGCAGTTCTTC. Translating it yields CASSLGGEDNEQFF.

This clonotype was recorded at least ten times. The chain recombines TRBV10-3 with TRBJ1-1; D unclear. The CDR3 covers 11 residues. Germline CDR1 reads ENHRY; CDR2 reads SYGVKD. Trimming stripped 9 bases from V and 0 bases from J, with 5 bases between. The CDR3: CAIQVNTEAFF. CDR3 nucleotide sequence: TGTGCCATTCAGGTGAACACTGAAGCTTTCTTT.

This clonotype was seen repeatedly, ten times or more. This chain uses TRBV29-1 with TRBJ1-1; D may be TRBD1 (6 bases). Germline V gives CDR1 SQVTM, CDR2 ANQGSEA. This CDR3 comprises 13 residues. V was trimmed by 8 bases and J by 1 base, leaving 14 bases between them. The CDR3: CSTRQAENTEAFF. CDR3 sequence (DNA): TGCAGCACACGACAGGCCGAGAACACTGAAGCTTTCTTT.

There are many counts of this clonotype. This chain connects TRBV6-2 or TRBV6-3 to TRBJ1-1, with 8 nucleotides matching TRBD1. V shed 6 bases and J 4 bases; nucleotides not matched to a gene: 10. The CDR3 contains 15 residues. Germline CDR1 and CDR2: MNHEY and SVGEGT. The CDR3 DNA is TGTGCCAGCAGGGGAAGCAGGGGGCCGGTCACTGAAGCTTTCTTT. This codes for CASRGSRGPVTEAFF.

V usage is TRBV11-2 and J usage is TRBJ2-7, with TRBD1 identical over 11 bases. Germline V gives CDR1 SGHAT, CDR2 FQNNGV. The CDR3 runs 15 residues. The ends lost 4 bases at V and 2 bases at J; junction bases unmatched: 4. This CDR3 is CASSSGTGGTYEQYF. The CDR3 nucleotides read TGTGCCAGCAGCTCCGGGACAGGGGGAACCTACGAGCAGTACTTC.

V gene TRBV4-1 combines with J gene TRBJ1-3; D not resolved. Germline assignment: CDR1 MGHRA and CDR2 YSYEKL. Trimming shortened V by 6 bases and J by 0 bases, and 9 bases separated the two germline ends. The CDR3 loop spans 14 amino acids. CDR3 protein: CASRSLISGNTIYF. The CDR3 DNA reads as TGCGCCAGCAGGTCTCTGATCTCTGGAAACACCATATATTTT.

This clonotype was seen at least ten times. The chain uses TRBV20-1 and TRBJ2-3, with D possibly being TRBD2 (5 bases). Trimming left V 6 bases short and J 1 base short, with 14 bases between. The germline CDR1 and CDR2 sequences are DFQATT and SNEGSKA (reference sequence). The CDR3 is made up of 14 amino acids. CDR3 in amino acids: CSAASDSRTDTQYF. The CDR3 DNA follows: TGCAGTGCGGCCTCGGACTCCCGCACAGATACGCAGTATTTT.

At least ten counts were recorded for this clonotype. The J gene is TRBJ2-3, the V gene TRBV11-2; maybe TRBD2 (5 bases). This CDR3 spans 15 amino acids. CDR1 and CDR2 (germline): SGHAT, FQNNGV. Trimming took off 2 bases at V and 1 base at J, with 10 bases between the two ends. DNA of the CDR3: TGTGCCAGCAGCTTACTTCGAGCGGGCACAGATACGCAGTATTTT. Amino acids: CASSLLRAGTDTQYF.

The rearrangement uses TRBV24-1 and TRBJ2-1; 11 positions match TRBD1. V shed 9 bases, J shed 8 bases, and the junction held 8 bases outside the gene matches. CDR3 length: 14 residues. The germline V gene encodes CDR1 KGHDR and CDR2 SFDVKD. The CDR3 coding sequence is TGTGCCACCGAAGGGACAGGGGGACAGCATGAGCAGTTCTTC. Protein: CATEGTGGQHEQFF.

The gene calls are TRBV7-2 and TRBJ2-3, with D maybe TRBD1 (6 bases). V gave up 4 bases and J gave up 5 bases, with 13 bases separating them. Germline V CDR1 and CDR2: SGHTA, FQGNSA. The CDR3 contains 14 residues. As DNA, the CDR3 is TGTGCCAGCAGCTGGAAAACAGGGCAAGATACGCAGTATTTT. Residues: CASSWKTGQDTQYF.

This sequence joins TRBV12-3 or TRBV12-4 and TRBJ2-2; 9 positions match TRBD2. The CDR3 contains 15 residues. Trimming at V came to 8 bases and at J to 4 bases, leaving 8 bases not matched to a gene. The CDR3 nucleotides read TGTGCCAGCGGGGGAGTAGCGGGGGCCACCGGGGAGCTGTTTTTT. Amino acid sequence: CASGGVAGATGELFF.

This clonotype appeared many times. The V call is TRBV7-8, the J call TRBJ2-3, with 9 bases matching TRBD2. Germline CDR1 is SGHVS and CDR2 is FQNEAQ. With V trimmed by 5 bases and J by 8 bases, 20 bases remained unmatched. The CDR3 totals 18 residues. The CDR3 is CASSPRPPSRGGGRTQYF. The CDR3 nucleotides are TGTGCCAGCAGCCCGCGGCCACCGAGTCGCGGGGGGGGGCGTACGCAGTATTTT.

This clonotype was counted many times. The chain has TRBV4-2 and TRBJ2-3; D not certain. In germline, CDR1 is LGHNA, CDR2 YNFKEQ. The V end lost 1 base, the J end lost 1 base, and 9 bases lay between the germline ends. This CDR3 region has 15 residues. CDR3 residues: CASSQGPSRTDTQYF. The CDR3 DNA reads as TGTGCCAGCAGCCAAGGCCCCTCACGCACAGATACGCAGTATTTT.

The gene calls are TRBV12-3 or TRBV12-4 and TRBJ1-1; 9 nucleotides align to TRBD1. The CDR3 is 16 amino acids. The trim removed 6 bases at V and 1 base at J, leaving 9 bases unmatched. Here the CDR3 reads CASRPGQGSTNTEAFF. The CDR3 nucleotides are TGTGCCAGCAGACCGGGACAGGGCTCTACGAACACTGAAGCTTTCTTT.

The J gene is TRBJ2-3, the V gene TRBV21-1; TRBD1 is the table's D call, not checked against the DNA. TRBV21-1 is a documented pseudogene. This CDR3 comprises 15 residues. CDR3 sequence: CASSKGDRGTDTQYF. As DNA, the CDR3 is TGTGCCAGCAGCAAAGGGGACAGGGGCACAGATACGCAGTATTTT.

Only a few counts were recorded for this clonotype. The CDR3 protein is CASSPPQSDLGYTF. In DNA, the CDR3 is TGTGCCAGCTCACCACCGCAGTCCGACTTGGGCTACACCTTC. J is TRBJ1-2 and V is TRBV18; unclear D gene. Germline-derived CDR1 and CDR2 are KGHSH and LQKENI. This CDR3 spans 14 amino acids. The V gene lost 0 bases and the J gene lost 8 bases, with 13 bases spanning the gap.

This clonotype was observed at least ten times. The chain links TRBV10-3 to TRBJ2-7; 11 bases map to TRBD1. J was trimmed by 5 bases and V by 3 bases; bases with no gene match: 6. Germline CDR1 is ENHRY and CDR2 is SYGVKD. This CDR3 region has 15 residues. The CDR3 sequence is CAISDSDRGLHEQYF. The CDR3 coding sequence is TGTGCCATCAGTGACTCGGACAGGGGGCTCCACGAGCAGTACTTC.

The chain links TRBV29-1 to TRBJ2-2; perhaps D is TRBD1 or TRBD2 (7 bases each). CDR3 size: 13 residues. Germline V lookup: CDR1 SQVTM, CDR2 ANQGSEA. Trimming stripped 7 bases from V and 3 bases from J, with 12 bases between. CDR3 amino acids: CSAGGGYTGELFF. In nucleotides, the CDR3 is TGCAGCGCAGGGGGAGGGTACACCGGGGAGCTGTTTTTT.

The table lists this clonotype with many counts. The chain joins TRBV11-2 to TRBJ1-5; a possible D gene is TRBD1 (5 bases). Trimming took off 0 bases at V and 2 bases at J, with 8 bases between the two ends. The CDR3 extends over 15 amino acids. Germline CDR1 reads SGHAT; CDR2 reads FQNNGV. CDR3 sequence reads: CASSLDGGGNQPQHF. DNA of the CDR3: TGTGCCAGCAGCTTAGACGGGGGGGGCAATCAGCCCCAGCATTTT.